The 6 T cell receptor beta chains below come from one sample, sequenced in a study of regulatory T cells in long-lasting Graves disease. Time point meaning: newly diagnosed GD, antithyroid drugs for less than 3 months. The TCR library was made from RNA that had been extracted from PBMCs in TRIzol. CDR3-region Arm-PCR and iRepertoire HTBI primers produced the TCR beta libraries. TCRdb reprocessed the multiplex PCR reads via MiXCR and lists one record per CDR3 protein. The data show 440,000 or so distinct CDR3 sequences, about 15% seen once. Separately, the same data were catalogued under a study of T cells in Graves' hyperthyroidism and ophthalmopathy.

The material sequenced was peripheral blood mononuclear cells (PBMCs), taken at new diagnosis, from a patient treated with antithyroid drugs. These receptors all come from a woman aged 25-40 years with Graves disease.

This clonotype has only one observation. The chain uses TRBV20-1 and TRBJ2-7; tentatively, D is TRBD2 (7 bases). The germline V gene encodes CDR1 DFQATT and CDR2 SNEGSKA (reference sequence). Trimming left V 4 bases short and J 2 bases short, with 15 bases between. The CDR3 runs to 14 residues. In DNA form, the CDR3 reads TGCAGTGCTACACAGGGAAGCGGGACCTACGAGCAGTACTTC. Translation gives CSATQGSGTYEQYF.

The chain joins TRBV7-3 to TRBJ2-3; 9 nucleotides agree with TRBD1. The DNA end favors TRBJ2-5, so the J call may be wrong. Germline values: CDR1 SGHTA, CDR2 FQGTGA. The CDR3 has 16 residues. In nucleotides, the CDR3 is TGTGCCAGCCCGTCGCGAGCCGGGACAGGGACGGAGACCCAGTACTTC. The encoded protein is CASPSRAGTGTETQYF.

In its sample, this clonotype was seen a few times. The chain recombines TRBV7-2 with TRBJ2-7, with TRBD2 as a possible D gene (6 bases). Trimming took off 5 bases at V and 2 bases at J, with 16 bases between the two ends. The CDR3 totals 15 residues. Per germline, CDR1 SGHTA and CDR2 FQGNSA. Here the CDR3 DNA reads TGTGCCAGCAGCGAGTATAGGGGCGGGACCTACGAGCAGTACTTC. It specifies CASSEYRGGTYEQYF.

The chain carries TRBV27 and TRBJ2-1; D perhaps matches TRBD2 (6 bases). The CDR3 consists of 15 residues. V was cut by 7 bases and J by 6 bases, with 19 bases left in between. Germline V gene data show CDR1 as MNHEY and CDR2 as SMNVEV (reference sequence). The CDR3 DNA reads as TGTGCCAGCAAACCTAGCGCAACGGGTGGCAATGAGCAGTTCTTC. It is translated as CASKPSATGGNEQFF.

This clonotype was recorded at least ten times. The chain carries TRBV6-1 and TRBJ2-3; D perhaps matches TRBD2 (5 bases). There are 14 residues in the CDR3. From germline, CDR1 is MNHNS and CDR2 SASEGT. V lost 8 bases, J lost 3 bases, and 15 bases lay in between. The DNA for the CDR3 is TGTGCCAGCGCTTCTAATGGGAGAACAGATACGCAGTATTTT. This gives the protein CASASNGRTDTQYF.

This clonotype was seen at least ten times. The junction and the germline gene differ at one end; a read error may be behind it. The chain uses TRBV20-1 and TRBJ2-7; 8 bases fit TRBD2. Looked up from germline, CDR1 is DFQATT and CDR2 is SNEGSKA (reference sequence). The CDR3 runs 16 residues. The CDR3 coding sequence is TGCAGTACTAGAGCCTTTATAGCGGGACGGACCTACGAGCAGTACTTC. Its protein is CSTRAFIAGRTYEQYF.